Listed below are T cell receptor beta chains from one sample, sequenced in a study of CD8+CD57+ T cells in acquired aplastic anemia. TCRdb called the reads again in MiXCR, with one record for every CDR3 protein. The sample comprises 250,000 to 350,000 distinct CDR3 sequences, roughly 53% of which are singletons, and around 1.3% rests with the top ten. Sample: sorted CD4+, CD8+, or CD8+CD57+ T cells (not recorded which) from PBMCs. These receptors were collected from a human donor with aplastic anemia. Each CDR3 is given with its conserved first and last residue. The order of the fields is V gene, CDR3 length, D gene, clone size, J gene, CDR3 DNA, CDR3 protein. D genes are given only for firm matches. Expanded clones are given a class, and other clones once, few, many or no size at all.

TRBV20-1	11	.	few	TRBJ2-7	TGCAGTGCGGGAACAGGGACCGAGCAGTACTTC	CSAGTGTEQYF
TRBV7-2	13	TRBD1	.	TRBJ1-1	TGTGCCAGCAGCCCCAGACAGGGGTTTGAAGCTTTCTTT	CASSPRQGFEAFF
TRBV5-4	15	TRBD2	.	TRBJ2-3	TGTGCCAGCAGCTTCAAACTAGCGGTCCTCGATACGCAGTATTTT	CASSFKLAVLDTQYF
TRBV2	14	.	many	TRBJ1-1	TGTGCCAGCAGTGGGCTTCTGCTGAACACTGAAGCTTTCTTT	CASSGLLLNTEAFF
TRBV20-1	13	.	.	TRBJ2-5	TGCAGTGCTAGTACGGGACTTCTTGAGACCCAGTACTTC	CSASTGLLETQYF
TRBV15	15	.	.	TRBJ2-5	TGTGCCACCAGCAGAGACTGGGGGCAGGTGGAGACCCAGTACTTC	CATSRDWGQVETQYF
TRBV18	16	TRBD2	.	TRBJ2-2	TGTGCCAGCTCACTTCTAGCGGGGCATAACACCGGGGAGCTGTTTTTT	CASSLLAGHNTGELFF
TRBV6-2/TRBV6-3	15	.	many	TRBJ2-5	TGTGCCAGCAGTTGGGGACGGGGATCCCAAGAGACCCAGTACTTC	CASSWGRGSQETQYF
TRBV10-3	12	.	few	TRBJ2-1	TGTGCCATCAGTGAATACGGGGATGAGCAGTTCTTC	CAISEYGDEQFF
TRBV3-1	8	.	once	TRBJ2-3	TGTGCCAGCAGCCAAGAAATCTTT	CASSQEIF
TRBV16	14	.	few	TRBJ1-1	TGTGCCAGCAGTCGAGCGGGAGTGGGGACTGAAGCTTTCTTT	CASSRAGVGTEAFF
TRBV7-2	14	TRBD2	.	TRBJ2-5	TGTGCCAGCAGCCCGGGGGGGTTGTTAGAGACCCAGTACTTC	CASSPGGLLETQYF
TRBV2	9	.	once	TRBJ1-5	TGTGCCAGCAGTTTGGGCCAGCATTTT	CASSLGQHF
TRBV4-1	16	TRBD1	.	TRBJ1-2	TGCGCCAGCAGCCAAATTGAGGGACAGGGATCCTATGGCTACACCTTC	CASSQIEGQGSYGYTF
TRBV7-9	15	.	many	TRBJ2-1	TGTGCCAGCAGCTTAGAGGGGGGGGCTCACAATGAGCAGTTCTTC	CASSLEGGAHNEQFF
TRBV9	13	.	.	TRBJ2-3	TGTGCCCAGTTCAGCCCGAGCACAGATACGCAGTATTTT	CAQFSPSTDTQYF
TRBV20-1	12	TRBD2	.	TRBJ2-1	TGCAGTGCTAGCGGGAGGGCATGGGAGCAGTTCTTC	CSASGRAWEQFF
TRBV12-3/TRBV12-4	14	.	.	TRBJ2-7	TGTGCCTCAACCCTAGGTGAATTAAGCTACGAGCAGTACTTC	CASTLGELSYEQYF
TRBV2	15	TRBD1	.	TRBJ2-7	TGTGCCAGCAGCGACCCGGGACAGGGACATCGCGAGCAGTACTTC	CASSDPGQGHREQYF
TRBV19	13	.	.	TRBJ2-5	TGTGCCAGTCGAAGGACACATCAAGAGACCCAGTACTTC	CASRRTHQETQYF
TRBV5-8	15	.	many	TRBJ2-6	TGTGCCAGCAGCTTGGTACATTCTGGGGCCAACGTCCTGACTTTC	CASSLVHSGANVLTF
TRBV5-1	14	TRBD1	few	TRBJ2-1	TGCGCCAGCAGTTCGGGACAGGAATACAATGAGCAGTTCTTC	CASSSGQEYNEQFF
TRBV7-9	18	TRBD1	.	TRBJ1-2	TGTGCCAGCAGCCTAAGACAGGGGTCCCCCCAGATGCTCTATGGCTACACCTTC	CASSLRQGSPQMLYGYTF
TRBV19	17	TRBD1	.	TRBJ1-6	TGTGCCAGTAGTAACCGACAGGGGAGCTCCTATAATTCACCCCTCCACTTT	CASSNRQGSSYNSPLHF
TRBV7-9	16	TRBD2	.	TRBJ2-7	TGTGCCAGCAGCTTAAGGCCCCAGCGGGGAGTATCTGAGCAGTACTTC	CASSLRPQRGVSEQYF
TRBV7-8	14	.	.	TRBJ2-1	TGTGCCAGCAGCTCCTCAGCGCCCCACAATGAGCAGTTCTTC	CASSSSAPHNEQFF
TRBV20-1	12	.	few	TRBJ1-2	TGCAGTGCTGTGGAGGGGGTGGGTGGCTACACCTTC	CSAVEGVGGYTF
TRBV7-9	15	.	few	TRBJ1-6	TGTGCCAGCAGCACCCGGGGTGACTATAATTCACCCCTCCACTTT	CASSTRGDYNSPLHF
TRBV6-1	14	TRBD2	.	TRBJ2-5	TGTGCCAGCAGTGTGGGACTAGCAGCCGAGACCCAGTACTTC	CASSVGLAAETQYF
TRBV19	17	.	.	TRBJ1-3	TGTGCCAGTAGTATGGGCGGGGGGCAACGGTCTGGAAACACCATATATTTT	CASSMGGGQRSGNTIYF
TRBV20-1	18	.	.	TRBJ2-6	TGCAGTGCTAGACCTGAGGGGCCGGCCAGCTCTAGGGCCAACGTCCTGACTTTC	CSARPEGPASSRANVLTF
TRBV12-3/TRBV12-4	17	TRBD2	.	TRBJ2-7	TGTGCCAGCAGTGAACTGGGTTTAAGCGGGACTTGTTACGAGCAGTACTTC	CASSELGLSGTCYEQYF
TRBV6-5	14	.	many	TRBJ2-3	TGTGCCAGCAGTCAACTAGATAGCACAGATACGCAGTATTTT	CASSQLDSTDTQYF
TRBV20-1	17	.	once	TRBJ1-2	TGCAGTGCTAGAGATCCCGTCAGGGTGTTCGAGGTTGGTGGCTACACCTTC	CSARDPVRVFEVGGYTF
TRBV29-1	15	TRBD2	.	TRBJ2-7	TGCAGCGTTGGGATCCCAGCGGGAGTGTCCTACGAGCAGTACTTC	CSVGIPAGVSYEQYF
TRBV2	15	.	.	TRBJ1-6	TGTGCCAGCAGCGGGGGGACGCAGGGGAATTCACCCCTCCACTTT	CASSGGTQGNSPLHF
TRBV6-2/TRBV6-3	15	.	many	TRBJ1-1	TGTGCCAGCAGCAAGGCCGGGACGTTGGGTCGTCAAGCTTTCTTT	CASSKAGTLGRQAFF
TRBV5-4	14	TRBD1	.	TRBJ1-2	TGTGCCAGCAGCTTTCCGGGACAGGGGGCAGGCTACACCTTC	CASSFPGQGAGYTF
TRBV7-6	16	TRBD1	.	TRBJ1-5	TGTGCCAGCAGCCGGACAGGGAGGGATAGCAATCAGCCCCAGCATTTT	CASSRTGRDSNQPQHF
TRBV19	14	.	.	TRBJ1-4	TGTGCCACCCGAGATGTGGGCGGTAGTGAAAAACTGTTTTTT	CATRDVGGSEKLFF
TRBV6-4	15	TRBD1	.	TRBJ1-6	TGTGCCAGCAGTGAAGATGGGACAGATGATTCACCCCTCCACTTT	CASSEDGTDDSPLHF
TRBV10-3	14	.	.	TRBJ1-1	TGTGCCAGCATCCCTGACGGAGTAGGGACTGAAGCTTTCTTT	CASIPDGVGTEAFF
TRBV6-6	14	.	.	TRBJ2-7	TGTGCCAGCAGTTACGGAACAGGGACTTACGAGCTGTACTTC	CASSYGTGTYELYF
TRBV24-1	15	TRBD1	.	TRBJ1-2	TGTGCCACCAGTAGTGGACAGGGCGCGGGTTATGGCTACACCTTC	CATSSGQGAGYGYTF
TRBV19	14	.	.	TRBJ1-1	TGTGCCAGTACCTTAAGAGGGGGGAACACTGAAGCTTTCTTT	CASTLRGGNTEAFF
TRBV19	13	.	.	TRBJ2-7	TGTGCCAGTAATAAGGGGGGACCCTACGAGCAGTACTTC	CASNKGGPYEQYF
TRBV7-6	15	TRBD2	few	TRBJ2-7	TGTGCCAGCAGCCCGGGGACTACCCCAGCCTACGAGCAGTACTTC	CASSPGTTPAYEQYF
TRBV12-3/TRBV12-4	15	.	many	TRBJ1-1	TGTGCCAGCAGGGTGGGGGGCACTATGAACACTGAAGCTTTCTTT	CASRVGGTMNTEAFF